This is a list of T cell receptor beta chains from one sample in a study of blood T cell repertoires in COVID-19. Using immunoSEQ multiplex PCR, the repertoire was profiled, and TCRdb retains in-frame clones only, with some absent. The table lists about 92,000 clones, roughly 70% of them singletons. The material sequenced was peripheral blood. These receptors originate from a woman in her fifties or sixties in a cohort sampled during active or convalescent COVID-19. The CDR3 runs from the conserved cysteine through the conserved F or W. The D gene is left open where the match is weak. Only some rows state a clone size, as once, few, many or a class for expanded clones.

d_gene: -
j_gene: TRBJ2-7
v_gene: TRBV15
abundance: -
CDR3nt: TGTGCCACCAGCAGAGATCTTGTTTACGAGCAGTACTTC
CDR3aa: CATSRDLVYEQYF

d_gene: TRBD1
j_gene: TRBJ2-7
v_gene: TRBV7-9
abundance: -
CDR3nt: TGTGCCAGCAGCTCGACACGGGACAGGGGTGGCGAGCAGTACTTC
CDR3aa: CASSSTRDRGGEQYF

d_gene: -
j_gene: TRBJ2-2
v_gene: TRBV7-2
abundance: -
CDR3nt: TGTGCCAGCAGCTTACTGCCGGGACAGAACACCGGGGAGCTGTTTTTT
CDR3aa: CASSLLPGQNTGELFF

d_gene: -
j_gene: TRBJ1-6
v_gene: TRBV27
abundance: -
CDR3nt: TGTGCCAGCAGAAGACAGTCCAGTTCACCCCTCCACTTT
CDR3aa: CASRRQSSSPLHF

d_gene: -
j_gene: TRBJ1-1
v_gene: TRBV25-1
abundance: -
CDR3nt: TGTGCCAGCAGCGACTACACTGAAGCTTTCTTT
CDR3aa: CASSDYTEAFF

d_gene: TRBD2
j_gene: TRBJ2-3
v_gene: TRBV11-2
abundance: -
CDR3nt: TGTGCCAGCAGCTTCCCCAGAGCGGGGGGGCCCACAGATACGCAGTATTTT
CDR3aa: CASSFPRAGGPTDTQYF

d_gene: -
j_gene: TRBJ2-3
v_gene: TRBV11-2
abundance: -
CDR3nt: TGTGCCAGCAGCTTCCTCGGGAATCCCACAGATACGCAGTATTTT
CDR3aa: CASSFLGNPTDTQYF

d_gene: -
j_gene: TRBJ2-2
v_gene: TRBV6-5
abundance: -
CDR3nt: TGTGCCAGCAGTTATAGGGGTGGGGAGCTGTTTTTT
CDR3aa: CASSYRGGELFF

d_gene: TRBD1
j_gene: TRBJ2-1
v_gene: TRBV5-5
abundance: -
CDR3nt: TGTGCCAGCAGCTTGGATGGGACAGTTTCGTCTATTGCCCAGTTCTTC
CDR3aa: CASSLDGTVSSIAQFF

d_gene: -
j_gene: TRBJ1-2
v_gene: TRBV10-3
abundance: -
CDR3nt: TGTGCCATCAGTGACAGCAACATGGGCTTGGTCTATGGCTACACCTTC
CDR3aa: CAISDSNMGLVYGYTF

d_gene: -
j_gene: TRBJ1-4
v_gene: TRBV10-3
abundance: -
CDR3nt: TGTGCCATCAGTGACTCGGGAGGGACTAATGAAAAACTGTTTTTT
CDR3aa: CAISDSGGTNEKLFF

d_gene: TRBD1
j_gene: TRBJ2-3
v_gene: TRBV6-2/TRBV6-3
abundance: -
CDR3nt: TGTGCCAGCAGTAGACAGGGGGCGACTAGCACAGATACGCAGTATTTT
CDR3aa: CASSRQGATSTDTQYF

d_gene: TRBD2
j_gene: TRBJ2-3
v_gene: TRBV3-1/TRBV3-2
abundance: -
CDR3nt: TGTGCCAGCAACCCGCGGGCTAGCGGGGGAGTTAGCACAGATACGCAGTATTTT
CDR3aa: CASNPRASGGVSTDTQYF

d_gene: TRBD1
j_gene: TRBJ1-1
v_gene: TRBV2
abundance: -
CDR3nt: TGTGCCAGCAGCCTTACAGGGGCGAACACTGAAGCTTTCTTT
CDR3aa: CASSLTGANTEAFF

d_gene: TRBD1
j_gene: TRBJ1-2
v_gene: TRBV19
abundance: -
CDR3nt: TGTGCCAGTAACCAACAGGGGTCCTCGGTCGGCTACACCTTC
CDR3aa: CASNQQGSSVGYTF

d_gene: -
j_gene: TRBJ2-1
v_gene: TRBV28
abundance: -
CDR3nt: TGTGCCAGCAGCGACAATGAGCAGTTCTTC
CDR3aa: CASSDNEQFF

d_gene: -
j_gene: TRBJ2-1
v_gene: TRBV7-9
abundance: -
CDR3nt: TGTGCCAGCAGCTTAGCGGGAGGTGGACGTGGGTTCTTC
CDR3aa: CASSLAGGGRGFF

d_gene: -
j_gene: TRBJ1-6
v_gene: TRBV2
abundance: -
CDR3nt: TGTGCCAGCAATCGGGGGACCTCCTATAATTCACCCCTCCACTTT
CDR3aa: CASNRGTSYNSPLHF

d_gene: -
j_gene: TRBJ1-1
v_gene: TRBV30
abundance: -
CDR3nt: TGTGCCTGGAGTGTGGTCTCGGGGACTGAAGCTTTCTTT
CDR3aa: CAWSVVSGTEAFF

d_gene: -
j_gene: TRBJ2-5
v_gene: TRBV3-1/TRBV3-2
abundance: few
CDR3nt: TGTGCCAGCAGCCAAGGGTGGGACTCAGGGGAGACCCAGTACTTC
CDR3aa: CASSQGWDSGETQYF

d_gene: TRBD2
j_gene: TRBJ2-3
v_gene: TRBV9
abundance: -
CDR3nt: TGTGCCAGCAGCGTAGGGTTAGCGGGGACAGATACGCAGTATTTT
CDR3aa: CASSVGLAGTDTQYF

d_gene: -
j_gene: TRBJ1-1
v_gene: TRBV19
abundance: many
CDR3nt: TGTGCCAGTAGAATAACAGCGGGCACTGAAGCTTTCTTT
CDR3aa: CASRITAGTEAFF

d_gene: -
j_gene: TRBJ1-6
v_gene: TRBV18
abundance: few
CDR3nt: TGTGCCAGCTCACCACCAAACAGGAGTAATTCACCCCTCCACTTT
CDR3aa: CASSPPNRSNSPLHF

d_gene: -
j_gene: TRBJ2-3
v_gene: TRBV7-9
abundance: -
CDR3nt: TGTGCCAGCAGCCAGGGTCAACAGAGCACAGATACGCAGTATTTT
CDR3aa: CASSQGQQSTDTQYF

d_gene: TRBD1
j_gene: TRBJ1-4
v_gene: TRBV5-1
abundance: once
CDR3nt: TGCGCCAGCAGCTCACGGACAGGGAATAATGAAAAACTGTTTTTT
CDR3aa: CASSSRTGNNEKLFF

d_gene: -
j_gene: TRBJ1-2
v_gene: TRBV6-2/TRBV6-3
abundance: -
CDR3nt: TGTGCCAGCAGTTACTCGCAGGGGCCCTATGGCTACACCTTC
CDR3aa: CASSYSQGPYGYTF

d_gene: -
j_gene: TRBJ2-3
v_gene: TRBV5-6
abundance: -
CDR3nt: TGTGCCAGCAGCCAACAGGGCTTGAGCCTCACAGATACGCAGTATTTT
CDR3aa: CASSQQGLSLTDTQYF

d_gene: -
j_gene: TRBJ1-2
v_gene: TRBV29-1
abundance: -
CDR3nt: TGCAGCGAATTGTCGGGGATGGGCTACACCTTC
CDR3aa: CSELSGMGYTF

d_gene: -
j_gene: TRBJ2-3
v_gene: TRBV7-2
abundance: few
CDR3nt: TGTGCCAGCAGCTTAGTCGTTAGCCCGACAGATACGCAGTATTTT
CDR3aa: CASSLVVSPTDTQYF

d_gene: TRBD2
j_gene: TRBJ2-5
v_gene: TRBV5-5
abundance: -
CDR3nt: TGTGCCAGCAGCTTGGAGCTAGCGGGGGGCTGGGTTATGCGTGATCGGACCCAGTACTTC
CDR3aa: CASSLELAGGWVMRDRTQYF

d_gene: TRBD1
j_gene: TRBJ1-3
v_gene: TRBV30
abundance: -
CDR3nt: TGTGCCTGGAGTCCAAGACAGGGGATCGCTGGAAACACCATATATTTT
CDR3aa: CAWSPRQGIAGNTIYF

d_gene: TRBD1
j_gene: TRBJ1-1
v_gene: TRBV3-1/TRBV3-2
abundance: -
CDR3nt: TGTGCCAGCAGCCGAGGGGACAGCAGGAACACTGAAGCTTTCTTT
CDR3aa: CASSRGDSRNTEAFF

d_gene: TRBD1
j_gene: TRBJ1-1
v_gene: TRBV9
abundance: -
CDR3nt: TGTGCCAGCAGCGTCCTTGGACAGGGGGGCGCTGAAGCTTTCTTT
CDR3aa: CASSVLGQGGAEAFF

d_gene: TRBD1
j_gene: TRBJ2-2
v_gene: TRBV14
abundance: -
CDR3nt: TGTGCCAGCAGCCGACAGGGACCCACGAACACCGGGGAGCTGTTTTTT
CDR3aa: CASSRQGPTNTGELFF

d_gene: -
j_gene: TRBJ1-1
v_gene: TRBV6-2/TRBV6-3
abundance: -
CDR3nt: TGTGCCAGCAGTTACCCCAGGAACACTGAAGCTTTCTTT
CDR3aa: CASSYPRNTEAFF

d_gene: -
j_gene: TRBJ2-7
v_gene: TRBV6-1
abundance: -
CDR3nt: TGTGCCAGCAGTGAAGGGGGGCGTTACGAGCAGTACTTC
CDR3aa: CASSEGGRYEQYF

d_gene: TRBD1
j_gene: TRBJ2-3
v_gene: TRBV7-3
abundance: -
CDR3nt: TGTGCCAGCAGCCCGTACGGACAGGGCACAGATACGCAGTATTTT
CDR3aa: CASSPYGQGTDTQYF

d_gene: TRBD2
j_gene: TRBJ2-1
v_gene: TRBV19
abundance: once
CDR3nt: TGTGCCAGTAACCCTTTACTAGCGGGGGGGCCCAATGAGCAGTTCTTC
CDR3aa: CASNPLLAGGPNEQFF

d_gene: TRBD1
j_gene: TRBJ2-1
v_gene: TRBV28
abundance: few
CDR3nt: TGTGCCAGCAGTTTAACAGGGGGATCCTACAATGAGCAGTTCTTC
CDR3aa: CASSLTGGSYNEQFF

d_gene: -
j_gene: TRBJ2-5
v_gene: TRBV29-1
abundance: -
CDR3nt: TGCAGCTGGGGCAGGCGGGGAGAGACCCAGTACTTC
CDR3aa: CSWGRRGETQYF

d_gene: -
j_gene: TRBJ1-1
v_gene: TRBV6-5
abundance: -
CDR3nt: TGTGCCAGCTACCAGGGTGAAGCTTTCTTT
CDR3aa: CASYQGEAFF

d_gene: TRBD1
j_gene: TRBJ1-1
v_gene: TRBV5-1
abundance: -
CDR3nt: TGCGCCAGCAGACTCGGACAGGGGGCGCGGAGCACTGAAGCTTTCTTT
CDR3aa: CASRLGQGARSTEAFF

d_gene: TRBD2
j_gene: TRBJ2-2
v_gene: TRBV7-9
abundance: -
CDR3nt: TGTGCCAGCAGCCCGTCGGGGGGGAGAACCGGGGAGCTGTTTTTT
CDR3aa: CASSPSGGRTGELFF

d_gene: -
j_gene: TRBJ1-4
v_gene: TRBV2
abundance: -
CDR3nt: TGTGCCAGCAGAACAGGGTTGGGGGAAAAACTGTTTTTT
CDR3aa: CASRTGLGEKLFF

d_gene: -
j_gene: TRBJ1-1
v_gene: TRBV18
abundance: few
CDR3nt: TGTGCCAGCTCTCTCGGAGCGGCTGCCCTACACACTGAAGCTTTCTTT
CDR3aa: CASSLGAAALHTEAFF

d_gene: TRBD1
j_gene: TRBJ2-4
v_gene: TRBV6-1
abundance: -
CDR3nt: TGTGCCAGCAGCGACAGGGGGGAAAACATTCAGTACTTC
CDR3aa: CASSDRGENIQYF

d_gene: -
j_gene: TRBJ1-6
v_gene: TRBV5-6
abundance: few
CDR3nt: TGTGCCAGCAGCTTGGTACGGGGGAATAATTCACCCCTCCACTTT
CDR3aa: CASSLVRGNNSPLHF

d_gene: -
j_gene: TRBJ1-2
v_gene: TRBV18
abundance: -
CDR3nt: TGTGCCAGCTCACCAGGACAGTCTAACTATGGCTACACCTTC
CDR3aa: CASSPGQSNYGYTF

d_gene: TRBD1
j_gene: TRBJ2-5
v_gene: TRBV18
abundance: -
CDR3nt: TGTGCCAGCTCACCAGGGACAGGGCGAGAGACCCAGTACTTC
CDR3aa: CASSPGTGRETQYF

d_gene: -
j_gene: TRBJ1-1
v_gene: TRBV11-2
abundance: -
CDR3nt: TGTGCCAGCAGCCCTTCGACAGAGCACACTGAAGCTTTCTTT
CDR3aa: CASSPSTEHTEAFF

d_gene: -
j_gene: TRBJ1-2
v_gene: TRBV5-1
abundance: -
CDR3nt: TGCGCCAGCAGCGACCAATTCGGGGGCTACACCTTC
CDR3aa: CASSDQFGGYTF

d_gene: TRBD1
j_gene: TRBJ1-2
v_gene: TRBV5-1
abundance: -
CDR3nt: TGCGCCAGCAGCTTGCGAACGACAGGGAATTATGGCTACACCTTC
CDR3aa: CASSLRTTGNYGYTF

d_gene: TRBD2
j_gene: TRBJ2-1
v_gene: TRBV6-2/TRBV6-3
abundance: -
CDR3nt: TGTGCCAGCAGTTACTCGATTGGGTTGCTAGCGGGGGGAAACAATGAGCAGTTCTTC
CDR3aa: CASSYSIGLLAGGNNEQFF

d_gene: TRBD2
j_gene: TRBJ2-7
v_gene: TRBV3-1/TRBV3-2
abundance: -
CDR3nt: TGTGCCAGCAGCCAAGATCAAGCGGGGGGATACGAGCAGTACTTC
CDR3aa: CASSQDQAGGYEQYF

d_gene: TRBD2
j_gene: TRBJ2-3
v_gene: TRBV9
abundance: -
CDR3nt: TGTGCCAGCAGCGTCGGGGGGTACCTCACAGATACGCAGTATTTT
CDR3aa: CASSVGGYLTDTQYF

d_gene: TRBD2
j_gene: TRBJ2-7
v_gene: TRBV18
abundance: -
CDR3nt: TGTGCCAGCTCATCGAGGACTAGCGGGGGGGCAGGTGACGAGCAGTACTTC
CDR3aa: CASSSRTSGGAGDEQYF

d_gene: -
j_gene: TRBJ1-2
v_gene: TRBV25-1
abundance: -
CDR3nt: TGTGCCAGCAGTGAATATGGAAGGGAGAGTGGCTACACCTTC
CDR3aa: CASSEYGRESGYTF

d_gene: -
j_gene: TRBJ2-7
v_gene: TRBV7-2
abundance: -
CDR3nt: TGTGCCAGCAGCTCTTACAGGGAATCCTACGAGCAGTACTTC
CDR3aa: CASSSYRESYEQYF